The sequence of this T cell receptor beta chain was determined in a study of blood T cells in healthy people across ages. This clonotype has just a few counts. Its target is not known. Sample-barcoded 5' priming and a J-beta primer mix drove a second PCR of 7 to 11 cycles. MiXCR, run by TCRdb on the 5' RACE reads, gives a single entry per CDR3 protein. Of around 900,000 distinct CDR3 sequences in the sample, 29% were seen once. General study findings and limits: While age rose, TCR beta diversity per million T cells dropped in a roughly linear way.

Germline V gene data show CDR1 as SGHVS and CDR2 as FQNEAQ. The CDR3 extends over 15 amino acids. Trimming took off 5 bases at V and 4 bases at J, with 16 bases between the two ends. The people who gave samples were healthy Caucasians from Russia, aged about 6 to 100. Isolation yielded PBMCs, at least 6.5 million per sample, in every case. Samples each yielded at least 5.5 micrograms of total RNA. The J gene is TRBJ2-3, the V gene TRBV7-8; TRBD1 is a possible D gene (5 bases). This clonotype originated in a woman older than 75 in good health. The sequenced sample consisted of blood. The DNA for the CDR3 is TGTGCCAGCAGCCGGTATCAGGGTCCTTCAGATACGCAGTATTTT. Translation gives CASSRYQGPSDTQYF.